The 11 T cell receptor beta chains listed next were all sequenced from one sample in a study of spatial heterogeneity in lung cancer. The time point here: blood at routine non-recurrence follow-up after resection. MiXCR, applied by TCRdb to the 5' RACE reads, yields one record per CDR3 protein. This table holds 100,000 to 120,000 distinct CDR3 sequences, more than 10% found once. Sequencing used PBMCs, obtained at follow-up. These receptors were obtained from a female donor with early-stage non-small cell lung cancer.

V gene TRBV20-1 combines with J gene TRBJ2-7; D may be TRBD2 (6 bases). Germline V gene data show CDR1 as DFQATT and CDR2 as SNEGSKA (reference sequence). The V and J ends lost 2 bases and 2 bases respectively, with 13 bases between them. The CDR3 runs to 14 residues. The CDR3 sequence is CSARPILAAYEQYF. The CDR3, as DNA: TGCAGTGCTAGACCCATACTAGCCGCCTACGAGCAGTACTTC.

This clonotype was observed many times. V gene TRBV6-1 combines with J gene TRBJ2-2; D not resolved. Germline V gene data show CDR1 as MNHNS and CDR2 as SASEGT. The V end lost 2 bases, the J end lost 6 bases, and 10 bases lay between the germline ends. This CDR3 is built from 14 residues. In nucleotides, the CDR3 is TGTGCCAGCAGTGAACTGCCTCCCGCCGGGGAGCTGTTTTTT. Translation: CASSELPPAGELFF.

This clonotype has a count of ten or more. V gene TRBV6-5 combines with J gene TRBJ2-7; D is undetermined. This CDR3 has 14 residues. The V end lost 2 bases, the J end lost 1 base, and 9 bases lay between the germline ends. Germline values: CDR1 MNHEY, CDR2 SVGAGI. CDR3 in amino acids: CASSYLSSSYEQYF. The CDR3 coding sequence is TGTGCCAGCAGTTACCTGTCTAGTTCCTACGAGCAGTACTTC.

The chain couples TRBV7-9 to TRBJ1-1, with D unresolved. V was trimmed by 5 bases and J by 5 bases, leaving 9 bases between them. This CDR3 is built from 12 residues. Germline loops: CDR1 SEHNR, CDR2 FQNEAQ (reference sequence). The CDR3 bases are TGTGCCAGCAGCCCCGGTCCTACTGAAGCTTTCTTT. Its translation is CASSPGPTEAFF.

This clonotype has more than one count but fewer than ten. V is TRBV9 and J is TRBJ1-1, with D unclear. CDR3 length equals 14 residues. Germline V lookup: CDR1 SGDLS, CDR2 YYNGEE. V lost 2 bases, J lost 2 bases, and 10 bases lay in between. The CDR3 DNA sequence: TGTGCCAGCAGCGTCGGCGGGAGCAACACTGAAGCTTTCTTT. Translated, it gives CASSVGGSNTEAFF.

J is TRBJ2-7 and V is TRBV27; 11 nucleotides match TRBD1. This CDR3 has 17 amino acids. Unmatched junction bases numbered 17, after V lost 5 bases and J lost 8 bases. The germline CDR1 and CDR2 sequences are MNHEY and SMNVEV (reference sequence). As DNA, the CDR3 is TGTGCCAGCAGTCTCGGACAGGGGGCTGGGCAGTCTGTAAAGCAGTACTTC. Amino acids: CASSLGQGAGQSVKQYF.

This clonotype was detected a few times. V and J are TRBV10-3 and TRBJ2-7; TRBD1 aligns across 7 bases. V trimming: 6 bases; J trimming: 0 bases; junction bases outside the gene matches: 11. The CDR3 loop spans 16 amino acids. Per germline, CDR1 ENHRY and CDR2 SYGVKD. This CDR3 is CAIRPVSRTGSYEQYF. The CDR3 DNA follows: TGTGCCATCAGACCCGTATCACGGACAGGCTCCTACGAGCAGTACTTC.

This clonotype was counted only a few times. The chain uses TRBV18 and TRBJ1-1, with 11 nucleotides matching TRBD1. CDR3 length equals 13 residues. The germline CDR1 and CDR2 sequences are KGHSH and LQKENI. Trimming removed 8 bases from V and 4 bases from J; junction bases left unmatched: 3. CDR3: CASVGTGGTEAFF. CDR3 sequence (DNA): TGTGCCAGCGTTGGGACAGGGGGCACTGAAGCTTTCTTT.

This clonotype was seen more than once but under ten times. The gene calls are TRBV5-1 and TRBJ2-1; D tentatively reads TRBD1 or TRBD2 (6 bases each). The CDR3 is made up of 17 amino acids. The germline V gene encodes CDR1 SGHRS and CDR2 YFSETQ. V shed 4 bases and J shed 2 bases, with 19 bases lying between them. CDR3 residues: CASSPGALIAPYNEQFF. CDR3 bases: TGCGCCAGCAGCCCGGGGGCCCTGATAGCCCCCTACAATGAGCAGTTCTTC.

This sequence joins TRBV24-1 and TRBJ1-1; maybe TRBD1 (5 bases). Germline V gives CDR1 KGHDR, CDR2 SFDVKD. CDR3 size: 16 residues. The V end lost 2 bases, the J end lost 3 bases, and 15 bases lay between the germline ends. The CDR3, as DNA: TGTGCCACCAGTGATTCTGGCCTCGGGGGGTACACTGAAGCTTTCTTT. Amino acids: CATSDSGLGGYTEAFF.

The CDR3 is CASTQHRGRSNTGELFF. As DNA, the CDR3 is TGCGCCAGCACCCAGCACCGGGGGCGGTCGAACACCGGGGAGCTGTTTTTT. The V call is TRBV5-1, the J call TRBJ2-2; D may be TRBD1 or TRBD2 (6 bases each). CDR3 length equals 17 residues. The germline CDR1 and CDR2 sequences are SGHRS and YFSETQ. Trimming removed 6 bases from V and 0 bases from J, with 18 bases in between.